The sequence of this T cell receptor (beta chain) was determined in a study of naive and memory T cell subsets. The study's findings and limits: Higher TCR numbers at tuberculin sites reflect T cell infiltration, per interpretation.

This clonotype was found once. What it binds is unknown. Stated treatment: skin biopsy from PPD injection site in Mantoux-positive individual. TCR cDNA received a 3' ligated oligonucleotide that carried a UMI. Skin biopsies came from PPD injection sites in Mantoux-positive individuals. Reverse transcription used DNase-treated unsorted total RNA, aiming for roughly 1 to 1,100 ng. Amplification of ligated cDNA took four PCR rounds with SP2 and nested alpha and beta constant primers. TCRdb itself ran the UMI-ligation and nested PCR reads through MiXCR, one entry per CDR3 protein. The repertoire has around 20,000 distinct CDR3 sequences, about 6.1% of them found once; the top ten carry 6.2%. This clonotype was obtained from an adult in good health. Sequences were derived from skin, sampled from a tuberculin skin test site.

The CDR3 is CASGPSGTDYEQYF. DNA of the CDR3: TGTGCCAGCGGACCCTCCGGGACGGACTACGAGCAGTACTTC. The chain carries TRBV27 and TRBJ2-7; TRBD1 or TRBD2 may be the D gene (5 bases each). The CDR3 loop spans 14 amino acids. Germline-derived CDR1 and CDR2 are MNHEY and SMNVEV (reference sequence). Deletions cut 8 bases from V and 3 bases from J, with 17 bases between.